This T cell receptor (beta chain) is from a study of OX40 agonist ivuxolimab in advanced cancers. Study at large: People in dose escalation had one of these cancers: hepatocellular carcinoma, melanoma, renal cell or head and neck cancer.

Measured with immunoSEQ multiplex PCR; TCRdb has only the in-frame clones, and not every one. The repertoire holds 70,000 to 75,000 clones, with approximately 78% as singletons. Concerning this clone itself: Its antigen is still unknown.

Points from the study as a whole: Among the lowest peripheral clonal expansion occurred in 0.1-3.0 mg/kg partial responders. With doses of 0.1 to 3.0 mg/kg, CD4+ and CD8+ blood T cells had undergone clonal expansion by week 6.

Patients with a history of autoimmune disease or on systemic immunosuppression were excluded. V was pared by 10 bases and J by 4 bases, with 3 bases of the junction left unmatched. The CDR3 covers 12 residues. From germline, CDR1 is SNHLY and CDR2 FYNNEI. The sample here was CD4+ or CD8+ T cells sorted from blood, taken in a trial of the OX40 agonist ivuxolimab. This receptor was obtained from an adult with an advanced solid tumor such as melanoma, head and neck, liver or kidney cancer. The V and J genes are TRBV2 and TRBJ2-5, with 10 positions matching TRBD1. The CDR3 here is CATRDRGETQYF. In nucleotides, the CDR3 is TGTGCCACCAGGGACAGGGGAGAGACCCAGTACTTC.